The clone carrying this T cell receptor (beta chain) was detected many times. The data stem from a study of early T cells in non-severe SARS-CoV-2 infection. Study at large: Sequenced bulk RNA came from whole blood that was unsorted, and chains were unpaired.

This CDR3 is built from 13 residues. V was clipped by 1 base and J by 5 bases, with 8 bases between them. Germline lookup yields CDR1 SGHVS and CDR2 FQNEAQ. Unique molecular identifiers were affixed to single, distinct cDNA molecules. Each CDR3 protein gets one entry after TCRdb re-called the 5' RACE reads with MiXCR. The data show about 31,000 distinct CDR3 sequences, 5.4% seen once. The specimen sequenced was whole blood. The rearrangement uses TRBV7-8 and TRBJ2-5; no firm D call. The sequence was obtained from an adult who was a healthcare worker with PCR-confirmed SARS-CoV-2 infection or an uninfected control (not recorded which). CDR3 region: CASSLGLMETQYF. For the CDR3, the DNA is TGTGCCAGCAGCTTAGGACTCATGGAGACCCAGTACTTC.